A single sample is the source of the 26 T cell receptor beta chains below, sequenced in a study of beta chain features in type 1 diabetes. Expressed TCRB transcripts were sequenced after all isolated RNA was converted to cDNA. Profiled with immunoSEQ multiplex PCR; TCRdb holds only in-frame clones, not every one. The sample yields under 300,000 clones, under 8.5% seen once. The sample taken for sequencing was central memory CD4+ T cells from blood. The receptors originated from a woman under 30 in good health.

This chain's CDR3 is CASSLTDLGGELFF. CDR3 sequence (DNA): TGTGCCAGCTCACTGACAGATCTCGGCGGGGAGCTGTTTTTT. The rearrangement uses TRBV18 and TRBJ2-2; D possibly corresponds to TRBD1 (5 bases). The V and J ends lost 4 bases and 7 bases respectively, with 13 bases between them. The CDR3 extends over 14 amino acids. The V gene's germline CDR1 is KGHSH and CDR2 LQKENI. The full variable domain, its missing parts supplied by reference TRBV18 and TRBJ2-2, is NAGVMQNPRHLVRRRGQEARLRCSPMKGHSHVYWYRQLPEEGLKFMVYLQKENIIDESGMPKERFSAEFPKEGPSILRIQQVVRGDSAAYFCASSLTDLGGELFFGEGSRLTVL.

The gene calls are TRBV28 and TRBJ2-7; D might be TRBD1 or TRBD2, each matching 5 bases. CDR1 is MDHEN, CDR2 SYDVKM, per germline. CDR3 length equals 14 residues. Trimming stripped 6 bases from V and 2 bases from J, with 14 bases between. The CDR3 region is CASSPGTSTYEQYF. CDR3 coding DNA: TGTGCCAGCAGCCCCGGGACCAGTACCTACGAGCAGTACTTC.

This clone was recorded at least ten times. The chain links TRBV10-3 to TRBJ2-3, with a tentative D call TRBD2 (6 bases). CDR3 length: 14 amino acids. From germline, CDR1 is ENHRY and CDR2 SYGVKD. The germline V and J ends were trimmed by 8 bases and 1 base, with 13 bases remaining between them. CDR3 nucleotides: TGTGCCATCGCCCGGGGGACCCGCACAGATACGCAGTATTTT. Residues: CAIARGTRTDTQYF.

The chain carries TRBV27 and TRBJ2-6; D uncertain. Germline V gene data show CDR1 as MNHEY and CDR2 as SMNVEV (reference sequence). This CDR3 spans 15 amino acids. V lost 5 bases to trimming and J lost 1 base, with 9 bases between them. The chain's CDR3 is CASSTSLSGANVLTF. CDR3 DNA: TGTGCCAGCAGTACCTCCTTGTCTGGGGCCAACGTCCTGACTTTC. Drawing the rest from reference TRBV27 and TRBJ2-6, the complete variable domain is EAQVTQNPRYLITVTGKKLTVTCSQNMNHEYMSWYRQDPGLGLRQIYYSMNVEVTDKGDVPEGYKVSRKEKRNFPLILESPSPNQTSLYFCASSTSLSGANVLTFGAGSRLTVL.

This rearrangement joins TRBV5-1 to TRBJ1-6, with 8 nucleotides matching TRBD1. Germline V CDR1 and CDR2: SGHRS, YFSETQ. Germline trimming cut 4 bases from V and 10 bases from J; bases unmatched to any gene: 10. This CDR3 region has 15 residues. The CDR3 is CASSRGTGEGSPLHF. The CDR3 DNA sequence: TGCGCCAGCAGCCGAGGGACAGGAGAGGGATCACCCCTCCACTTT.

The rearrangement joins TRBV2 to TRBJ1-5; the D gene is possibly TRBD1 (5 bases). Trimming pared 11 bases from V and 4 bases from J, leaving 21 bases between. CDR1 and CDR2 from the germline V gene are SNHLY and FYNNEI. CDR3 length equals 15 residues. The CDR3: CAGTTGTNNNQPQHF. Written as DNA, the CDR3 is TGTGCCGGCACCACCGGGACCAACAATAATCAGCCCCAGCATTTT.

This clone was detected only a few times. The rearrangement uses TRBV9 and TRBJ1-1; 7 bases match TRBD1. The germline gives CDR1 SGDLS, CDR2 YYNGEE. This CDR3 has 15 residues. J lost 5 bases, V lost 3 bases, and 10 bases had no gene match. The CDR3 DNA is TGTGCCAGCAGCGCGACATCAGGGGGTTGGACTGAAGCTTTCTTT. It translates to CASSATSGGWTEAFF.

The chain uses TRBV4-2 and TRBJ2-1; unclear D gene. The CDR3 runs to 11 residues. CDR1 and CDR2 (germline): LGHNA, YNFKEQ. Trimming removed 7 bases from V and 10 bases from J, with 11 bases in between. The CDR3 loop is CASNHVREQFF. CDR3 in DNA: TGTGCCAGCAACCATGTACGAGAGCAGTTCTTC.

The chain couples TRBV10-3 to TRBJ2-3; D remains ambiguous. Germline-derived CDR1 and CDR2 are ENHRY and SYGVKD. V lost 4 bases, J lost 0 bases, and 17 bases lay in between. The CDR3 contains 17 residues. The CDR3 protein is CAISGWVGTASTDTQYF. The CDR3 DNA reads TGTGCCATCAGTGGTTGGGTTGGCACAGCTAGCACAGATACGCAGTATTTT.

This clone was found many times. The chain links TRBV5-1 to TRBJ2-6; unclear D gene. Between the trimmed V and J ends, which lost 2 bases and 1 base, there was a span of 10 bases. The CDR3 runs to 16 residues. Germline V CDR1 and CDR2: SGHRS, YFSETQ. The CDR3 region is CASSFNSGSGANVLTF. For the CDR3, the DNA is TGCGCCAGCAGCTTCAATTCCGGGTCTGGGGCCAACGTCCTGACTTTC.

The table lists this clone with a few counts. This chain links TRBV7-9 with TRBJ2-1; 8 bases are a match to TRBD2. This CDR3 has 15 residues. Germline V lookup: CDR1 SEHNR, CDR2 FQNEAQ (reference sequence). The trim removed 5 bases at V and 5 bases at J, leaving 8 bases unmatched. CDR3 nucleotides: TGTGCCAGCAGCCCTCGGGGGGGAAATAACAATGAGCAGTTCTTC. The encoded protein is CASSPRGGNNNEQFF. Together with reference TRBV7-9 and TRBJ2-1, the CDR3 gives the full variable domain: DTGVSQNPRHKITKRGQNVTFRCDPISEHNRLYWYRQTLGQGPEFLTYFQNEAQLEKSRLLSDRFSAERPKGSFSTLEIQRTEQGDSAMYLCASSPRGGNNNEQFFGPGTRLTVL.

This clone was counted many times. This sample also contains other DNA sequences that code for the same CDR3. This chain joins TRBV7-9 and TRBJ1-2; D uncertain. V lost 2 bases and J 8 bases, leaving 6 bases between the germline ends. Germline values: CDR1 SEHNR, CDR2 FQNEAQ (reference sequence). The CDR3 is 11 amino acids. CDR3 loop: CASSLTEGYTF. The CDR3 nucleotides are TGTGCCAGCAGCTTAACAGAGGGCTACACCTTC.

This clone appeared a few times. The chain is built from TRBV19 and TRBJ2-1; D is unclear. Germline lookup yields CDR1 LNHDA and CDR2 SQIVND (reference sequence). Trimming cost V 7 bases and J 5 bases, with 6 bases left between them. CDR3 length: 11 amino acids. This CDR3 reads CASTRNNEQFF. The CDR3 coding sequence is TGTGCCAGTACGAGGAACAATGAGCAGTTCTTC.

This chain connects TRBV6-5 to TRBJ2-7, with TRBD1 as a possible D gene (7 bases). The CDR3 runs to 15 residues. V was shortened by 6 bases and J by 0 bases, with 15 bases between the two germline ends. Looked up from germline, CDR1 is MNHEY and CDR2 is SVGAGI. Here the CDR3 DNA reads TGTGCCAGCAGGCGGGCGGGACAGCGCTCCTACGAGCAGTACTTC. Translated, it gives CASRRAGQRSYEQYF.

The chain carries TRBV10-3 and TRBJ1-5; tentatively, D is TRBD1 (5 bases). This CDR3 region has 14 residues. Trimming stripped 10 bases from V and 2 bases from J, with 15 bases between. Germline V gene sequence: CDR1 ENHRY, CDR2 SYGVKD. The CDR3 reads CATWGERGNQPQHF. DNA of the CDR3: TGTGCCACCTGGGGGGAGAGGGGCAATCAGCCCCAGCATTTT.

This clone turned up a few times. J is TRBJ2-7 and V is TRBV7-2; possible D gene TRBD1, 6 bases. Trimming took 4 bases from V and 3 from J, leaving 13 bases between them. Germline CDR1 is SGHTA and CDR2 is FQGNSA. The CDR3 extends over 14 amino acids. CDR3 amino acids: CASSCPQGYYEQYV. In nucleotides, the CDR3 is TGTGCCAGCAGCTGTCCACAGGGATACTACGAGCAGTACGTC.

The table lists this clone with a few counts. The chain employs TRBV7-3 and TRBJ2-3; D perhaps matches TRBD1 (6 bases). V dropped 2 bases and J dropped 0 bases, with 12 bases sitting between them. This CDR3 is 16 amino acids long. Germline V gene lookup returns CDR1 SGHTA and CDR2 FQGTGA. The CDR3 region has the DNA TGTGCCAGCAGCTTAGATTTCACAGGGAGCACAGATACGCAGTATTTT. Protein product: CASSLDFTGSTDTQYF.

V gene TRBV7-2 combines with J gene TRBJ2-1, with 8 bases that match TRBD2. The CDR3 covers 13 residues. The germline V gene has CDR1 SGHTA and CDR2 FQGNSA. J lost 10 bases, V lost 10 bases, and 12 bases had no gene match. CDR3 sequence (DNA): TGTGCCACCTCTACCTGGACTAGCCGCGAGCAGTTCTTC. It translates to CATSTWTSREQFF.

This clone is medium-sized within its sample. The chain employs TRBV7-9 and TRBJ1-6; 9 nucleotides line up with TRBD1. V gave up 0 bases and J gave up 8 bases; unmatched junction bases: 5. The length of the CDR3 is 16 residues. Germline lookup yields CDR1 SEHNR and CDR2 FQNEAQ (reference sequence). CDR3 loop: CASSLAQGAKDSPLHF. The CDR3 DNA follows: TGTGCCAGCAGCTTAGCACAGGGGGCTAAGGATTCACCCCTCCACTTT. The full variable domain, rest sourced from reference TRBV7-9 and TRBJ1-6, is DTGVSQNPRHKITKRGQNVTFRCDPISEHNRLYWYRQTLGQGPEFLTYFQNEAQLEKSRLLSDRFSAERPKGSFSTLEIQRTEQGDSAMYLCASSLAQGAKDSPLHFGNGTRLTVT.

There are many counts of this clone. CDR3 DNA sequence: TGTGCCAGCAGTCCGACGGGAGAGCGAGCCAAAAACATTCAGTACTTC. Its protein is CASSPTGERAKNIQYF. J is TRBJ2-4 and V is TRBV11-2, with D perhaps matching TRBD2 (6 bases). Germline CDR1 reads SGHAT; CDR2 reads FQNNGV. The ends were cut back, 6 bases at V and 0 bases at J, with 15 bases in the middle. This CDR3 is 16 amino acids long.

The V and J genes are TRBV4-1 and TRBJ1-4; maybe TRBD1 (6 bases). This CDR3 contains 17 residues. V was clipped by 3 bases and J by 1 base, with 15 bases between them. The germline CDR1 and CDR2 sequences are MGHRA and YSYEKL. CDR3 loop: CASSQGPLQGTNEKLFF. The CDR3 DNA follows: TGCGCCAGCAGCCAGGGTCCTTTACAGGGAACTAATGAAAAACTGTTTTTT.

The rearrangement joins TRBV29-1 to TRBJ2-4; the D gene is possibly TRBD1 (5 bases). Trimming shortened V by 4 bases and J by 8 bases, and 12 bases separated the two germline ends. The CDR3 consists of 12 residues. CDR1 and CDR2 from the germline V gene are SQVTM and ANQGSEA. The DNA for the CDR3 is TGCAGCGTTGTATGGGGCAAGGACATTCAGTACTTC. Residues: CSVVWGKDIQYF.

The rearrangement links TRBV2 to TRBJ1-5; TRBD1 is a possible D gene (6 bases). The CDR3 is 13 amino acids. Germline CDR1 and CDR2: SNHLY and FYNNEI. V was trimmed by 8 bases and J by 3 bases, leaving 11 bases between them. CDR3 loop: CASVRDTNQPQHF. The CDR3 nucleotides are TGTGCCAGCGTTAGGGACACCAATCAGCCCCAGCATTTT.

The V and J genes are TRBV9 and TRBJ2-3; D unresolved. Per germline, CDR1 SGDLS and CDR2 YYNGEE. This CDR3 contains 13 residues. Trimming took off 4 bases at V and 4 bases at J, with 10 bases between the two ends. CDR3 sequence: CASSPRGADTQYF. Here the CDR3 DNA reads TGTGCCAGCAGCCCTCGTGGGGCAGATACGCAGTATTTT. Full variable domain (missing parts from reference TRBV9 and TRBJ2-3): DSGVTQTPKHLITATGQRVTLRCSPRSGDLSVYWYQQSLDQGLQFLIQYYNGEERAKGNILERFSAQQFPDLHSELNLSSLELGDSALYFCASSPRGADTQYFGPGTRLTVL.

The rearrangement links TRBV7-2 to TRBJ2-5; 16 bases map to TRBD2. V lost 5 bases, J lost 3 bases, and 6 bases stayed unmatched. The germline V gene has CDR1 SGHTA and CDR2 FQGNSA. This CDR3 is built from 17 residues. This CDR3 reads CASSPAGTSGGEETQYF. The CDR3 DNA reads TGTGCCAGCAGCCCCGCCGGGACTAGCGGGGGGGAAGAGACCCAGTACTTC.

This clone showed up many times. The chain employs TRBV5-4 and TRBJ2-1, with 9 bases aligning to TRBD2. The V gene's germline CDR1 is SGHNT and CDR2 YYREEE (reference sequence). V was clipped by 6 bases and J by 0 bases; unmatched bases: 7. The CDR3 is 16 amino acids. The CDR3 nucleotides are TGTGCCAGCATCCCCCGCGGGGGGGGCTCCTACAATGAGCAGTTCTTC. Amino acids: CASIPRGGGSYNEQFF.